The T cell receptor (beta chain) described here comes from a study of beta chain features in type 1 diabetes (dated 2018 in TCRdb). About the full investigation: Mean age, gender distribution, total cell number and subset yield did not differ between patients and healthy donors. Across all samples, approximately 100 million sorted cells were examined, and cell number per subset correlated strongly with RNA yield. The study compared TCRB repertoires of sorted circulating CD4+ T cell subsets between recently diagnosed type 1 diabetes patients and matched healthy donors. Regulatory and stem cell-like memory subsets were isolated from only 8 patients and roughly 8 healthy donors, whereas naive and central memory subsets came from all 30 or so donors. The research as a whole found: HLA sub-analyses involved small numbers of individuals, so any influence of HLA type on TCRB rearrangement remained unresolved. Because cDNA was sequenced instead of genomic DNA, activated cells with high expression could be over-represented, although the groups did not differ in activation or CD3 levels. Naive, central memory and regulatory TCRB repertoires appeared more similar among patients than among healthy donors. At VDJ recombination sites, patients with type 1 diabetes made fewer insertions and deleted more nucleotides, a pattern implying thymic rearrangement abnormalities. Type 1 diabetes patients showed a moderate but significant shortening of TCRB CDR3 length in all four CD4+ subsets. Shorter templates might have been favored by PCR, but patient and control samples were amplified and corrected together, so both groups would have been affected equally by any skew.

Including the terminal cysteine and phenylalanine, the CDR3 comprises 13 residues. Only the CDR3 region is kept as DNA, spanning 39 bases read in frame from base 1. V is reduced by 5 bases and J by 4 bases, leaving a spacing of 10 bases between them. Reading the germline V gene gives CDR1 SGHTA and CDR2 FQGTGA. From each donor, a single peripheral blood sample of around 120 mL on average was drawn into heparinised tubes. Using a panel that included CD45RO, CCR7, CD25, CD127, CD95 and CD27, naive, central memory, regulatory and stem cell-like memory CD4+ T cells were sorted on a BD FACSAria II. A purity above 98% was achieved for all sorted populations. PBMCs were isolated right away by Lymphoprep density gradient centrifugation and were stained directly, without culture. To minimize batch effects, samples were stained and sorted in pairs, one healthy donor with one patient per experiment. In regard to this clone: The antigen this receptor binds is unknown. The record has no base qualities; no much larger clone is one base away.

The High Capacity cDNA Reverse Transcription Kit was used to reverse transcribe all of the isolated RNA, meaning that expressed TCRB transcripts were what got sequenced. Deep immunoSEQ sequencing was performed on naive, central memory and regulatory T cell samples, with an average of roughly 3.5 million total reads per sample. After sorted cells were lysed in RLT buffer, RNA was extracted with DNase-treated RNeasy Micro or Mini kits, with the choice depending on cell number. Each cell subset was processed separately to prevent cross-contamination, with patient and healthy donor samples processed together. The immunoSEQ multiplex PCR was used to amplify TCRB sequences from cDNA, yielding 87-bp fragments that span the CDR3 region. Amplicons were sequenced on the Illumina HiSeq platform. The source study handled its data this way. PCR bias was corrected computationally using synthetic template baselines, and reads within Hamming distance 2 were collapsed, with unmergeable singletons discarded. Reads were aligned to IMGT to assign V, D and J genes, CDR3 length, and insertions or deletions at six rearrangement sites. Within each subset, clonotype counts were normalized to sorted cell number, after which true diversity and Gini coefficients were computed with the tcR R package. The overlap coefficient, calculated on TCRB nucleotide sequences, was used to measure repertoire sharing. Out-of-frame TCRB sequences from naive cells were analyzed to stand in for the pre-selection repertoire. Here the immuneACCESS table is served through TCRdb, limited to in-frame sequences with V and J called. Missing clones are a known gap in these copies; in checked studies unresolved V genes cover under half, and the rest lacks a known reason. From that table come the V and J calls and clone size; the DNA was used to work out D and trimming. This sample lists 250,000 to 350,000 clones; roughly 9.6% were detected once. Clones ranked in the top ten supply approximately 0.016% of the sample.

The rearrangement joined TRBV7-3 to TRBJ2-3; possibly the D gene is TRBD1, per 6 matching bases. The receptor was isolated from a woman in her thirties in good health. The sequenced sample was naive CD4+ T cells from blood. The cell subset or site label for this specimen denotes: true naive CD4+ T cells. The CDR3: CASSVQGPDTQYF. The nucleotides read TGTGCCAGCAGCGTCCAGGGGCCAGATACGCAGTATTTT.